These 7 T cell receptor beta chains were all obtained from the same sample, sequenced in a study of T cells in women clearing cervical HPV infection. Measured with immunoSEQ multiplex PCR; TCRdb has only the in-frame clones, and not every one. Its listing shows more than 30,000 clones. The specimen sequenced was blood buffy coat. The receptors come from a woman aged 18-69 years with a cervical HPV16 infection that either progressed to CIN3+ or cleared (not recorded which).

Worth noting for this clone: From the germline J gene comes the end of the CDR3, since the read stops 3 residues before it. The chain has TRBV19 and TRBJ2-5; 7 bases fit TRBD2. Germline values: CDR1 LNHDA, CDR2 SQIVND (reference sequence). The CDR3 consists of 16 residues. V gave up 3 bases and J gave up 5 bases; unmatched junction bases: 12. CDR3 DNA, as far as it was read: TGTGCCAGTAGTATCGGTTCGGCGGGAGTAATGGAGACC. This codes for CASSIGSAGVMET. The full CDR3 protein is CASSIGSAGVMETQYF.

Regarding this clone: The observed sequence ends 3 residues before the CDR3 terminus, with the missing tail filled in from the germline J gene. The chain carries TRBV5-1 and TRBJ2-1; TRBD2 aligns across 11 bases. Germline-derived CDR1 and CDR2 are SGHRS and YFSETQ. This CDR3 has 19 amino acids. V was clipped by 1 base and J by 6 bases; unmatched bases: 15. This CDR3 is CASSLRGPTATSGSNEQFF. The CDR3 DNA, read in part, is TGCGCCAGCAGCTTGAGGGGGCCCACAGCAACTAGCGGGAGCAATGAG.

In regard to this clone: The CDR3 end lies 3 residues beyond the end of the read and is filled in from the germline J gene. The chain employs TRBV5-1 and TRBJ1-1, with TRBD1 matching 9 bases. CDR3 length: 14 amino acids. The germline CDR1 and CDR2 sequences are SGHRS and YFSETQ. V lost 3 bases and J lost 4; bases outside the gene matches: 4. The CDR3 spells CASSSGTGSTEAFF. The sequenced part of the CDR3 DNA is TGCGCCAGCAGCTCCGGGACAGGGTCCACTGAA.

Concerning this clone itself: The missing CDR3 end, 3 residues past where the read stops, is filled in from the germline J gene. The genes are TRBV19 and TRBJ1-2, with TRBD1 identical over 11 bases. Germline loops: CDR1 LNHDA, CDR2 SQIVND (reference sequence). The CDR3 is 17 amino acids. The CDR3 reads CASRPPRGQGVTDTYTF. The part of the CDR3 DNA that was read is TGTGCCAGTCGGCCTCCAAGGGGACAGGGGGTCACAGATACC.

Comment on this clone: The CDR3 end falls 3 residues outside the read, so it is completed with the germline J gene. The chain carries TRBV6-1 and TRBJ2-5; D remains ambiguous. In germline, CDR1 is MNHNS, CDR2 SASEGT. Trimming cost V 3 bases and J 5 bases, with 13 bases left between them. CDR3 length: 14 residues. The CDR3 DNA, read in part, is TGTGCCAGCAGTGACGTTACCGCCGGGGAGACC. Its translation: CASSDVTAGET. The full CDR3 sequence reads CASSDVTAGETQYF.

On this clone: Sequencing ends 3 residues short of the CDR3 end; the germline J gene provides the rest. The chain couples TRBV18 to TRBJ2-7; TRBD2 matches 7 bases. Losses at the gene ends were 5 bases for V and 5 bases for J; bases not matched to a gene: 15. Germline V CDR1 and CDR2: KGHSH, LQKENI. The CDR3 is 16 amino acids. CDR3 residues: CASSTGRAGSFDEQYF. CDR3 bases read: TGTGCCAGCTCAACCGGACGAGCGGGATCTTTCGACGAG.

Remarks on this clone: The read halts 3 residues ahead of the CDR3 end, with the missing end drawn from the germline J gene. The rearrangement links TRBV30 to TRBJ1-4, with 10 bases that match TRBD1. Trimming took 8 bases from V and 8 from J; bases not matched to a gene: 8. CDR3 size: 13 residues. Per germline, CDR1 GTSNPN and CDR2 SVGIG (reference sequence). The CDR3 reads CAAKLDRGEKLFF. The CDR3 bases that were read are TGTGCCGCAAAACTGGACAGGGGGGAAAAA.